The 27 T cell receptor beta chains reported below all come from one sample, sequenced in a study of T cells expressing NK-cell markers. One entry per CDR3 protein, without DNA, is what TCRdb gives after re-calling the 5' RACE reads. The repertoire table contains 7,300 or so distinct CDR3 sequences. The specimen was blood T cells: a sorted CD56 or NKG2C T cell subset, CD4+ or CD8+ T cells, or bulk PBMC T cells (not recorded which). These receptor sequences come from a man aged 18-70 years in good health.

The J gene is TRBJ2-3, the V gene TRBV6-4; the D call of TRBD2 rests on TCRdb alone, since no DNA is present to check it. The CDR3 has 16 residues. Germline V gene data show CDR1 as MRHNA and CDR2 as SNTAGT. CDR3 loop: CASSDGLAGGPDTQYF.

The CDR3 spells CSGPRAGELFF. The chain is built from TRBV29-1 and TRBJ2-2; without DNA, the TCRdb call of TRBD1 cannot be checked. The CDR3 is 11 residues long. Per germline, CDR1 SQVTM and CDR2 ANQGSEA.

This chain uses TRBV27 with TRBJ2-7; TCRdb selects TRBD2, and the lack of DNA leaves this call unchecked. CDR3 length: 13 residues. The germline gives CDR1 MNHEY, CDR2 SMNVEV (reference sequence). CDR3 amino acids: CASSFTTAGEQYF.

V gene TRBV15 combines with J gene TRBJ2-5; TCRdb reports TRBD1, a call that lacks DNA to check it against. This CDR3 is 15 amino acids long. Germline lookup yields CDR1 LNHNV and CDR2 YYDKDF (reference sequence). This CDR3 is CATSPNEGEQETQYF.

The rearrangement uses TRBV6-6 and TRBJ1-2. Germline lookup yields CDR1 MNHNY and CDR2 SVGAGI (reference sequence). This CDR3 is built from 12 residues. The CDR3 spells CASSSRYYGYTF.

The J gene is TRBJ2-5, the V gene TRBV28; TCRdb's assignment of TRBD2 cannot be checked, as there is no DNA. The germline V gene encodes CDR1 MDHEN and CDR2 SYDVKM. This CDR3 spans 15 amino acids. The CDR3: CASSFRTSGGETQYF.

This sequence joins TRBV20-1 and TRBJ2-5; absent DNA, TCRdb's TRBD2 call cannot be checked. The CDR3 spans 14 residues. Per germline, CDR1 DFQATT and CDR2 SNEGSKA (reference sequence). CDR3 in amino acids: CSAKSGGAAETQYF.

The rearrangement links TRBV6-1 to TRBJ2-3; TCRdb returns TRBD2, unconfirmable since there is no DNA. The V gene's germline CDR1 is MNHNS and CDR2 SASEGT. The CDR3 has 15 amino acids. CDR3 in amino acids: CASSEGSGGLDTQYF.

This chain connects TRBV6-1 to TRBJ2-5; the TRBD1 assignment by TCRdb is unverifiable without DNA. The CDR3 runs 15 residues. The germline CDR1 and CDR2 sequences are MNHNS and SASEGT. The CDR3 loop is CASSENPGGQETQYF.

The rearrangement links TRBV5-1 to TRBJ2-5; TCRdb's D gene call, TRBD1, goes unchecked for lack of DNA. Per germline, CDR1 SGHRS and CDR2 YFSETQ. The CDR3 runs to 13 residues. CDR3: CASSPGPSETQYF.

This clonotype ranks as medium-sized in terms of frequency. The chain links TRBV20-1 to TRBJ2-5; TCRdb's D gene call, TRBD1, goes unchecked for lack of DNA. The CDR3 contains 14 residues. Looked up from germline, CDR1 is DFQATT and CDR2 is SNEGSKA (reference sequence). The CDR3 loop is CSASHSDSQETQYF.

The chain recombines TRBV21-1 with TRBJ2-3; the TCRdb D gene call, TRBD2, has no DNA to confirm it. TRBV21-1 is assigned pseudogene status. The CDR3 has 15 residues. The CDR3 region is CASSGPGEGADTQYF.

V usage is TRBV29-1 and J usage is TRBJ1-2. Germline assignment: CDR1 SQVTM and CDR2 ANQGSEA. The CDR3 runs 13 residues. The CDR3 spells CSVGTRSNYGYTF.

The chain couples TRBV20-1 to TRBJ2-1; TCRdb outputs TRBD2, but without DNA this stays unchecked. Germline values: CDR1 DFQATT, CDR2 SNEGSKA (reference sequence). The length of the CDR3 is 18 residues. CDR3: CSAARGLREGSSYNEQFF.

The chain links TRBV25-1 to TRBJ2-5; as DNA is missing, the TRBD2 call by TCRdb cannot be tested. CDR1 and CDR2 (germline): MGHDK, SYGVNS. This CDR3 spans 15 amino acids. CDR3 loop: CASSPGRSDLETQYF.

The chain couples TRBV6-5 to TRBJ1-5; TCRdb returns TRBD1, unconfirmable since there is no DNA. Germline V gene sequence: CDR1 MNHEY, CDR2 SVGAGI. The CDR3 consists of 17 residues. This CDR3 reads CASSWTGEIQSNQPQHF.

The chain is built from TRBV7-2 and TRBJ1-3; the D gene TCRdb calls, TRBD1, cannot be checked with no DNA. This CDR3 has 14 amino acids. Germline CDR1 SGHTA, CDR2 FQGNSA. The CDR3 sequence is CASSRDSSGNTIYF.

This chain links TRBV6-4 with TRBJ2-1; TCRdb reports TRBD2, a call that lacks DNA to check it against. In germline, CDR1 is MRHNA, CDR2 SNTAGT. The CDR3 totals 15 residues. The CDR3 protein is CASSASGEDNGEQFF.

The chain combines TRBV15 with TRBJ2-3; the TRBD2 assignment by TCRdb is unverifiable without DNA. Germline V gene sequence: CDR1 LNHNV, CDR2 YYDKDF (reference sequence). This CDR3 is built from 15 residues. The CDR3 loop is CATSRALEGPDTQYF.

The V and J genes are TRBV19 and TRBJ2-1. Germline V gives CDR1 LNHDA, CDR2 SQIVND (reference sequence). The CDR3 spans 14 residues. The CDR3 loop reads CASSIAQPYNEQFF.

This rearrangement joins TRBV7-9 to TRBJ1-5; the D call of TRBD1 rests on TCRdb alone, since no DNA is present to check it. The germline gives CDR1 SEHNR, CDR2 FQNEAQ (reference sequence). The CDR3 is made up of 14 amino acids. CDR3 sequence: CASSPRGGGQPQHF.

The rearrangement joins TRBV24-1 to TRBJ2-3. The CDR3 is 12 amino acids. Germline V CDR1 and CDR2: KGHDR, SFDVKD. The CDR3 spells CATSKGTDTQYF.

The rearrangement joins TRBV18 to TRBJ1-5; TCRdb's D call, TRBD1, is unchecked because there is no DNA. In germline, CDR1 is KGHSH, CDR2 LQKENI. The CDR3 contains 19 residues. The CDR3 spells CASSPLSRPGVALRQPQHF.

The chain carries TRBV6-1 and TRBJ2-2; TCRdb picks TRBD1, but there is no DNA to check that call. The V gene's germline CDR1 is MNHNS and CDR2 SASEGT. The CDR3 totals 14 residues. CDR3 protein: CASAGQGETGELFF.

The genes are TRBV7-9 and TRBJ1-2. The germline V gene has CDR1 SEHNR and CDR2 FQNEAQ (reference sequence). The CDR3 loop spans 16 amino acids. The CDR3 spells CASSLGALEGGYGYTF.

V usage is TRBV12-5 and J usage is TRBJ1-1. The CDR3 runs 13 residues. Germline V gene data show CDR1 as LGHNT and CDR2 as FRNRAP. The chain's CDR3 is CASGLTSWTEAFF.

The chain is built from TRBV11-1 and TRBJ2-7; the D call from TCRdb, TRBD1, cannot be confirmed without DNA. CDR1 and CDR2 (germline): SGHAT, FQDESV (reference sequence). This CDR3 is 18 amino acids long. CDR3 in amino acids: CASSRRGNSIYNSYEQYF. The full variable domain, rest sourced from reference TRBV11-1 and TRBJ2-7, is EAEVAQSPRYKITEKSQAVAFWCDPISGHATLYWYRQILGQGPELLVQFQDESVVDDSQLPKDRFSAERLKGVDSTLKIQPAELGDSAMYLCASSRRGNSIYNSYEQYFGPGTRLTVT.